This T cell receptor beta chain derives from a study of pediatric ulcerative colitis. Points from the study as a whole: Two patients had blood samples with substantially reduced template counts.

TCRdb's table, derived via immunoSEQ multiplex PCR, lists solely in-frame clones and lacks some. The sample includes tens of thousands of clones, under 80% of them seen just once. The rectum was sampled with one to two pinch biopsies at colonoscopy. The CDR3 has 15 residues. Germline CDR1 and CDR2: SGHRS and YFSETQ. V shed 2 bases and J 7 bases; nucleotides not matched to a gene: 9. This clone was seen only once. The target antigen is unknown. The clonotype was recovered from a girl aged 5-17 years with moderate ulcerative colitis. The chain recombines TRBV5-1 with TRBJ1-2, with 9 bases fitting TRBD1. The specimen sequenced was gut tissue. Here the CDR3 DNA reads TGCGCCAGCAGCTTAGAAGGACAGGGGTGGGCTGGCTACACCTTC. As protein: CASSLEGQGWAGYTF.